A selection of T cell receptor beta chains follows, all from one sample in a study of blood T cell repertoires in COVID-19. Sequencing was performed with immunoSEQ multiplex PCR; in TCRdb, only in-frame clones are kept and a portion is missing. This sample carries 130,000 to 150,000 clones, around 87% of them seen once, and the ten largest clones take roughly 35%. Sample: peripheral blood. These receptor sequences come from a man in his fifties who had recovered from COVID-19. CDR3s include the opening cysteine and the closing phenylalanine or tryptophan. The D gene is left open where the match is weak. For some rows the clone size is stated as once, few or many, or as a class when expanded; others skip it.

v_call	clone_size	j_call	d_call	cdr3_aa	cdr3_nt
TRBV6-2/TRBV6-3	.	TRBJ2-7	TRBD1	CASSKRQGPAYEQYF	TGTGCCAGCAGTAAGAGACAGGGCCCGGCCTACGAGCAGTACTTC
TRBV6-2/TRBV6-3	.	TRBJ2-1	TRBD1	CASSDPPGQGKNEQFF	TGTGCCAGCAGTGACCCCCCGGGACAGGGTAAGAATGAGCAGTTCTTC
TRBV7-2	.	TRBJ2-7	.	CASTLDSSYEQYF	TGTGCCAGCACGCTGGACAGCTCCTACGAGCAGTACTTC
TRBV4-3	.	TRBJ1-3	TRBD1	CASSQDRQGATGNTIYF	TGCGCCAGCAGCCAAGATAGGCAGGGGGCTACTGGAAACACCATATATTTT
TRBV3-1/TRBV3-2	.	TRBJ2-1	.	CASSQTIAYNEQFF	TGTGCCAGCAGCCAAACGATAGCCTACAATGAGCAGTTCTTC
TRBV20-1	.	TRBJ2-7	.	CSASHNDEQYF	TGCAGTGCTAGTCACAACGACGAGCAGTACTTC
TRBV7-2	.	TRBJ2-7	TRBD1	CASSSSGTDSYEQYF	TGTGCCAGCAGCTCATCCGGGACAGATTCCTACGAGCAGTACTTC
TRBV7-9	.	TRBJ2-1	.	CASSSDTRKRSYNEQFF	TGTGCCAGCAGCTCTGATACCAGAAAGAGGTCCTACAATGAGCAGTTCTTC
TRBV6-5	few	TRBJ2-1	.	CASSSRVNNEQFF	TGTGCCAGCAGCTCGCGGGTCAACAATGAGCAGTTCTTC
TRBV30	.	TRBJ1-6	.	CAWKDRRNSPLHF	TGTGCCTGGAAAGACAGGAGGAATTCACCCCTCCACTTT
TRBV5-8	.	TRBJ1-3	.	CASSLVANTIYF	TGTGCCAGCAGCTTAGTAGCAAACACCATATATTTT
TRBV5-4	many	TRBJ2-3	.	CASRGDRGTDTQYF	TGTGCCAGCAGAGGGGATCGGGGCACAGATACGCAGTATTTT
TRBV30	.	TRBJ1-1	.	CAWSIGGWTEAFF	TGTGCCTGGAGTATCGGGGGATGGACTGAAGCTTTCTTT
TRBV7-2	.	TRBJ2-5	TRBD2	CASSAVAGGPKTQYF	TGTGCCAGCAGCGCGGTAGCGGGGGGGCCGAAGACCCAGTACTTC
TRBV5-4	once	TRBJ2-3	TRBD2	CASLAGAPFTTDTQYF	TGTGCCAGCTTAGCGGGGGCCCCGTTCACCACAGATACGCAGTATTTT
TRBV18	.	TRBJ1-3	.	CASSPYAMTDSGNTIYF	TGTGCCAGCTCACCCTACGCCATGACAGACTCTGGAAACACCATATATTTT
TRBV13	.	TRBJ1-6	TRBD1	CASSLNTGGGGSPLHF	TGTGCCAGCAGCCTAAATACAGGGGGAGGAGGTTCACCCCTCCACTTT